The 25 T cell receptor beta chains given below trace back to one sample, sequenced in a study of shared clonotypes between healthy human individuals. This table comes from immunoSEQ multiplex PCR, and its TCRdb copy is limited to in-frame clones, with some not included. The table shows some 680,000 clones, with around three quarters occurring only once. The sample taken for sequencing was memory CD4+ T cells sorted from blood. Subset: CD45RA-negative fraction. These receptors all stem from a woman aged 30 to 39 in good health.

This clone showed up just once. Distinct nucleotide sequences in the sample also encode this CDR3. The chain recombines TRBV5-1 with TRBJ1-2, with 8 bases matching TRBD1. V shed 5 bases and J 2 bases; nucleotides not matched to a gene: 8. The germline CDR1 and CDR2 sequences are SGHRS and YFSETQ. This CDR3 has 15 amino acids. The CDR3 loop is CASSSGTGLNYGYTF. CDR3 in DNA: TGCGCCAGCAGTTCCGGGACAGGATTAAACTATGGCTACACCTTC.

The rearrangement links TRBV19 to TRBJ1-1; D remains unclear. V lost 4 bases to trimming and J lost 5 bases, with 14 bases between them. Per the germline V gene, CDR1 is LNHDA and CDR2 is SQIVND (reference sequence). CDR3 size: 14 residues. CDR3: CASSTPGRATEAFF. The CDR3 DNA sequence: TGTGCCAGTAGTACCCCCGGACGGGCGACTGAAGCTTTCTTT.

J is TRBJ2-4 and V is TRBV29-1, with 14 bases that match TRBD2. In germline, CDR1 is SQVTM, CDR2 ANQGSEA. This CDR3 is built from 19 residues. Trimming cost V 3 bases and J 1 base; bases outside gene matches: 11. In DNA, the CDR3 is TGCAGCGTTGATGGGGGGACTAGCGGGAGTCAATGGGCCAAAAACATTCAGTACTTC. It translates to CSVDGGTSGSQWAKNIQYF.

The chain employs TRBV30 and TRBJ2-1, with a possible D match to TRBD1 (6 bases). The V and J ends lost 0 bases and 5 bases respectively, with 29 bases between them. This CDR3 has 20 residues. The germline CDR1 and CDR2 sequences are GTSNPN and SVGIG (reference sequence). CDR3 sequence: CAWSVPGFWGTPKGNNEQFF. In DNA form, the CDR3 reads TGTGCCTGGAGTGTACCTGGGTTTTGGGGGACACCTAAGGGCAACAATGAGCAGTTCTTC.

The rearrangement links TRBV29-1 to TRBJ2-3; 12 positions agree with TRBD2. This CDR3 is 14 amino acids long. Losses at the gene ends were 7 bases for V and 0 bases for J; bases not matched to a gene: 2. Looked up from germline, CDR1 is SQVTM and CDR2 is ANQGSEA. The CDR3 spells CSATSGGSTDTQYF. DNA for the CDR3: TGCAGCGCAACTAGCGGGGGGAGCACAGATACGCAGTATTTT.

J is TRBJ2-7 and V is TRBV6-5; TRBD2 matches at 8 bases. The CDR3 is made up of 14 amino acids. Germline V lookup: CDR1 MNHEY, CDR2 SVGAGI. The V gene end was trimmed by 2 bases and the J gene end by 3 bases; junction bases not matched to a gene: 3. CDR3 nucleotides: TGTGCCAGCAGTTACATGGCGGGGGGCTACGAGCAGTACTTC. Its protein is CASSYMAGGYEQYF.

The V call is TRBV19, the J call TRBJ1-2; TRBD1 agrees at 11 bases. The CDR3 is 14 amino acids. V lost 5 bases and J lost 8; bases outside the gene matches: 7. The germline V gene encodes CDR1 LNHDA and CDR2 SQIVND (reference sequence). The CDR3 sequence is CASSAPRDRGGYTF. Written as DNA, the CDR3 is TGTGCCAGTAGTGCCCCCCGGGACAGGGGGGGCTACACCTTC. Variable domain in full (rest from reference TRBV19 and TRBJ1-2): DGGITQSPKYLFRKEGQNVTLSCEQNLNHDAMYWYRQDPGQGLRLIYYSQIVNDFQKGDIAEGYSVSREKKESFPLTVTSAQKNPTAFYLCASSAPRDRGGYTFGSGTRLTVV.

The chain couples TRBV11-2 to TRBJ2-1, with TRBD2 identical over 10 bases. Germline assignment: CDR1 SGHAT and CDR2 FQNNGV. The CDR3 extends over 15 amino acids. The V gene end was trimmed by 6 bases and the J gene end by 4 bases; junction bases not matched to a gene: 6. The DNA for the CDR3 is TGTGCCAGCAGATCTAGCGGGAGCCCTTACAATGAGCAGTTCTTC. Translating gives CASRSSGSPYNEQFF.

As regards this clone: Other DNA sequences from this sample encode an identical CDR3 as well. The chain recombines TRBV28 with TRBJ2-7, with 8 bases lining up with TRBD2. The CDR3 runs to 14 residues. V was pared by 2 bases and J by 4 bases, with 4 bases of the junction left unmatched. Germline V gene sequence: CDR1 MDHEN, CDR2 SYDVKM. CDR3 amino acids: CASSLGGRTYEQYF. The CDR3, as DNA: TGTGCCAGCAGTTTAGGCGGGAGGACTTACGAGCAGTACTTC.

The V and J genes are TRBV14 and TRBJ2-5; no clear D gene. CDR3 length: 16 residues. Trimming removed 1 base at V and 4 bases at J, with 16 bases between. CDR1 is SGHDN and CDR2 is FVKESK in the germline V gene. CDR3 sequence reads: CASSQVGLLSGETQYF. The CDR3 nucleotides read TGTGCCAGCAGCCAAGTGGGTCTGCTATCCGGAGAGACCCAGTACTTC.

The chain employs TRBV19 and TRBJ2-3, with D uncertain. CDR1 and CDR2 from the germline V gene are LNHDA and SQIVND (reference sequence). V lost 5 bases, J lost 6 bases, and 6 bases lay in between. CDR3 size: 11 residues. This chain's CDR3 is CASSSIDTQYF. DNA for the CDR3: TGTGCCAGTAGTTCTATTGATACGCAGTATTTT.

V is TRBV7-6 and J is TRBJ2-5; 8 positions agree with TRBD1. The CDR3 has 16 amino acids. With V trimmed by 5 bases and J by 3 bases, 11 bases remained unmatched. Germline V gene sequence: CDR1 SGHVS, CDR2 FNYEAQ. CDR3 sequence reads: CASSPSQGAMKETQYF. The CDR3 nucleotides are TGTGCCAGCAGCCCTTCCCAGGGGGCGATGAAAGAGACCCAGTACTTC.

The V and J genes are TRBV9 and TRBJ2-7; 14 nucleotides match TRBD2. V dropped 4 bases and J dropped 1; count of bases not matched to a gene: 4. The CDR3 length is 16 residues. Germline V gives CDR1 SGDLS, CDR2 YYNGEE. Here the CDR3 reads CASSRGLAGGSYEQYF. DNA of the CDR3: TGTGCCAGCAGCAGAGGACTAGCGGGAGGATCCTACGAGCAGTACTTC.

The V call is TRBV2, the J call TRBJ1-5; 8 bases match TRBD1. CDR1 is SNHLY and CDR2 is FYNNEI in the germline V gene. The ends lost 7 bases at V and 4 bases at J; junction bases unmatched: 9. The CDR3 consists of 15 residues. The CDR3 DNA reads TGTGCCAGCACTGGGTCCAGGACAGGGAATCAGCCCCAGCATTTT. This gives the protein CASTGSRTGNQPQHF.

The CDR3 coding sequence is TGCGCCAGCAGTGACTCCAGGGGCCGGGAGACCCAGTACTTC. It is translated as CASSDSRGRETQYF. The V and J genes are TRBV10-1 and TRBJ2-5; possible D gene TRBD1, 6 bases. Germline CDR1 WNHNN, CDR2 SYGVQD (reference sequence). The CDR3 sequence is 14 residues long. Trimming removed 3 bases at V and 5 bases at J, with 13 bases between.

The chain uses TRBV7-8 and TRBJ2-7; 10 bases are shared with TRBD2. The CDR3 has 16 amino acids. J was trimmed by 2 bases and V by 1 base; bases with no gene match: 5. Germline V gene lookup returns CDR1 SGHVS and CDR2 FQNEAQ. Here the CDR3 reads CASSLGGSGRPYEQYF. CDR3 sequence (DNA): TGTGCCAGCAGCTTAGGAGGTAGCGGGAGGCCCTACGAGCAGTACTTC.

This chain links TRBV4-1 with TRBJ2-7; D is unclear. V lost 0 bases to trimming and J lost 1 base, with 10 bases between them. The CDR3 spans 15 residues. Looked up from germline, CDR1 is MGHRA and CDR2 is YSYEKL. The CDR3 loop reads CASSQETVVSYEQYF. The DNA for the CDR3 is TGCGCCAGCAGCCAAGAGACTGTCGTATCCTACGAGCAGTACTTC.

The count of this clone is one. The CDR3 protein is CASSLAGGNHEQYF. CDR3 bases: TGTGCCAGCAGCTTGGCGGGAGGGAACCACGAGCAGTACTTC. The V gene is TRBV5-8, the J gene TRBJ2-7; 8 positions match TRBD2. V dropped 0 bases and J dropped 5; count of bases not matched to a gene: 4. This CDR3 region has 14 residues. Germline values: CDR1 SGHTS, CDR2 YDEGEE.

The genes are TRBV25-1 and TRBJ1-5; 8 bases agree with TRBD1. V trimming: 6 bases; J trimming: 6 bases; junction bases outside the gene matches: 10. This CDR3 contains 15 residues. Germline V gene lookup returns CDR1 MGHDK and CDR2 SYGVNS. The CDR3 loop reads CASSTGQGGPQPQHF. CDR3 DNA sequence: TGTGCCAGCAGCACCGGACAGGGAGGACCTCAGCCCCAGCATTTT.

Comments on this clone: This sample also contains other DNA sequences that code for the same CDR3. The chain employs TRBV6-5 and TRBJ1-1, with TRBD1 matching over 9 bases. J lost 5 bases, V lost 2 bases, and 3 bases had no gene match. Germline V gives CDR1 MNHEY, CDR2 SVGAGI. This CDR3 has 14 amino acids. The CDR3 DNA follows: TGTGCCAGCAGTTACCCCGGACAGGGGACTGAAGCTTTCTTT. It yields the protein CASSYPGQGTEAFF.

The V call is TRBV28, the J call TRBJ2-1; the match to TRBD2 covers 8 bases. CDR3 length: 15 residues. Per germline, CDR1 MDHEN and CDR2 SYDVKM. V dropped 3 bases and J dropped 4; count of bases not matched to a gene: 5. CDR3 sequence: CASSFQGGRYNEQFF. Here the CDR3 DNA reads TGTGCCAGCAGTTTTCAGGGCGGGAGGTACAATGAGCAGTTCTTC.

This clone was seen just once. The chain carries TRBV6-5 and TRBJ2-5; D may be TRBD1 or TRBD2 (5 bases each). This CDR3 has 15 residues. Trimming pared 6 bases from V and 0 bases from J, leaving 14 bases between. Germline V gives CDR1 MNHEY, CDR2 SVGAGI. The CDR3 here is CASSRGRLYQETQYF. The CDR3 region has the DNA TGTGCCAGCAGCCGGGGACGGCTGTACCAAGAGACCCAGTACTTC.

The rearrangement uses TRBV9 and TRBJ2-2, with D possibly matching TRBD2 (5 bases). Trimming left V 2 bases short and J 8 bases short, with 19 bases between. Germline loops: CDR1 SGDLS, CDR2 YYNGEE. This CDR3 is 16 amino acids long. The CDR3 spells CASSVSGGADLGELFF. DNA of the CDR3: TGTGCCAGCAGCGTCAGCGGAGGCGCGGATTTGGGGGAGCTGTTTTTT.

The V and J genes are TRBV19 and TRBJ2-2; 8 bases are a match to TRBD2. V trimming: 6 bases; J trimming: 0 bases; junction bases outside the gene matches: 12. The CDR3 is made up of 18 amino acids. Germline V gene data show CDR1 as LNHDA and CDR2 as SQIVND (reference sequence). In DNA form, the CDR3 reads TGTGCCAGTAGGGCTGAGGGGCGGGAGGTGCCGAACACCGGGGAGCTGTTTTTT. As protein: CASRAEGREVPNTGELFF.

This chain joins TRBV5-1 and TRBJ2-1; D is possibly TRBD1 or TRBD2 (5 bases each). This CDR3 contains 14 residues. V was clipped by 1 base and J by 9 bases, with 14 bases between them. Germline V gene lookup returns CDR1 SGHRS and CDR2 YFSETQ. The CDR3 nucleotides read TGCGCCAGCAGCTTGATCGGGGCGCGCGGTGAGCAGTTCTTC. Residues: CASSLIGARGEQFF.